This T cell receptor (beta chain) was documented in a study of graft-versus-host responses after intestinal transplantation. Study-level results: Early after transplant, HvG clones declined as circulating GvH clones peaked.

CDR3 length: 14 amino acids. V was pared by 7 bases and J by 0 bases, with 10 bases between. The germline V gene encodes CDR1 SNHLY and CDR2 FYNNEI. This clone was seen more than once but under ten times. Profiling relied on immunoSEQ multiplex PCR, and the TCRdb table lists in-frame clones only, not all of them. The sample carries 6,500 to 9,000 clones, more than 30% recorded once. Specimen: alloreactive CD4+ T cells from a mixed lymphocyte reaction culture, collected before intestinal transplant. Noted subset: CFSE-low proliferating T cells sorted from roughly six-day pre-transplant mixed lymphocyte reaction (GvH or HvG direction). The chain recombines TRBV2 with TRBJ1-5; maybe TRBD1 (6 bases). The TCR comes from a human patient who received an intestinal transplant. CDR3 residues: CASKGTNSNQPQHF. The DNA of the CDR3 is TGTGCCAGCAAGGGGACAAATAGCAATCAGCCCCAGCATTTT.